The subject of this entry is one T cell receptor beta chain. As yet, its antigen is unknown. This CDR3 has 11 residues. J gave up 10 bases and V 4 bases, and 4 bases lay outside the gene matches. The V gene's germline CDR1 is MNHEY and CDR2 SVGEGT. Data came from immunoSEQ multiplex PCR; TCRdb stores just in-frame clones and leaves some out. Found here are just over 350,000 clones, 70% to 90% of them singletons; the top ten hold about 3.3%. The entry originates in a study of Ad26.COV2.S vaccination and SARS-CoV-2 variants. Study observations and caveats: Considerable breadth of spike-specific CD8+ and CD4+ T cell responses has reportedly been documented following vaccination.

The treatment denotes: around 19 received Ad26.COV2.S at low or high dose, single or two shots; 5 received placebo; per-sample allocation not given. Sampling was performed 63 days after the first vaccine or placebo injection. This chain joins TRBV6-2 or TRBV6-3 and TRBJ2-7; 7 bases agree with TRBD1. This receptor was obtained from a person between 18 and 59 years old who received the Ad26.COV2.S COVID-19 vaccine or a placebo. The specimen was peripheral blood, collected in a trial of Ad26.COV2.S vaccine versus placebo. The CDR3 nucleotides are TGTGCCAGCAGTTTGTCAGGGGGTCAGTACTTC. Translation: CASSLSGGQYF.